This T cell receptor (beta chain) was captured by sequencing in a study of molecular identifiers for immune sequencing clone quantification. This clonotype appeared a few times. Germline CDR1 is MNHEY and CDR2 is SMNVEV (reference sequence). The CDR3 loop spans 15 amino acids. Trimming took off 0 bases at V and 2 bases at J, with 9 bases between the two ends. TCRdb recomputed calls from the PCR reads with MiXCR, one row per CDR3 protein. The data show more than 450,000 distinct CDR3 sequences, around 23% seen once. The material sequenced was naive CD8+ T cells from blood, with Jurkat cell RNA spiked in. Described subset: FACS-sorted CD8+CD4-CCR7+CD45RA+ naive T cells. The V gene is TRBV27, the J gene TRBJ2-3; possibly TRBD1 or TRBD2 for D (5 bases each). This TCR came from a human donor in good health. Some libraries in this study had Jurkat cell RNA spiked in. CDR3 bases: TGTGCCAGCAGTTTATCCGGGACCGACACAGATACGCAGTATTTT. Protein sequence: CASSLSGTDTDTQYF.